One sample yielded the 15 T cell receptor beta chains listed below, sequenced in a study of brain metastases from non-small cell lung cancer. The table came from immunoSEQ multiplex PCR; TCRdb's copy has only in-frame clones and leaves some out. The data show approximately 4,400 clones, with about 88% seen just once and 10% to 15% held by the top ten. The sample consisted of tissue from a brain metastasis. These receptors were taken from a donor over 35 with non-small cell lung cancer.

Here the CDR3 DNA reads TGTGCCAGCAGTGAAATGTGGGACAGGGCGTTCGGGCAGTACTTC. Translated, it gives CASSEMWDRAFGQYF. J is TRBJ2-7 and V is TRBV2, with 9 bases identical to TRBD1. V dropped 2 bases and J dropped 9; count of bases not matched to a gene: 11. CDR1 and CDR2 (germline): SNHLY, FYNNEI. CDR3 length: 15 amino acids. Variable domain in full (rest from reference TRBV2 and TRBJ2-7): EPEVTQTPSHQVTQMGQEVILRCVPISNHLYFYWYRQILGQKVEFLVSFYNNEISEKSEIFDDQFSVERPDGSNFTLKIRSTKLEDSAMYFCASSEMWDRAFGQYFGPGTRLTVT.

J is TRBJ1-5 and V is TRBV5-1; D may be TRBD1 (5 bases). CDR1 and CDR2 (germline): SGHRS, YFSETQ. The CDR3 has 15 amino acids. V was pared by 0 bases and J by 3 bases, with 10 bases between. The CDR3 is CASSLVAGNNQPQHF. The CDR3 DNA reads as TGCGCCAGCAGCTTGGTCGCAGGGAACAATCAGCCCCAGCATTTT.

The chain has TRBV11-3 and TRBJ1-2, with D uncertain. This CDR3 is built from 13 residues. V was cut by 5 bases and J by 4 bases, with 11 bases left in between. The germline gives CDR1 SGHNT, CDR2 YENEEA. The CDR3 nucleotides are TGTGCCAGCAGCCTCCCCGGGCCCTATGGCTACACCTTC. Its protein is CASSLPGPYGYTF.

J is TRBJ2-3 and V is TRBV7-8; TRBD2 matches at 8 bases. Germline V gives CDR1 SGHVS, CDR2 FQNEAQ. Germline trimming cut 5 bases from V and 2 bases from J; bases unmatched to any gene: 9. This CDR3 is 16 amino acids long. CDR3 loop: CASSPGVLAATDTQYF. In DNA form, the CDR3 reads TGTGCCAGCAGCCCAGGGGTACTAGCGGCCACAGATACGCAGTATTTT.

As concerns this clone: One end of the junction fails to match germline, which may point to a read error. The chain recombines TRBV18 with TRBJ2-7; the D call may be TRBD1 or TRBD2 (6 bases each). The CDR3 is 13 amino acids. Germline V lookup: CDR1 KGHSH, CDR2 LQKENI. DNA of the CDR3: TGTGCCACCTCAGATTCGGGGGCAGGTGAGCAGTACTTC. This codes for CATSDSGAGEQYF.

This clone was found once. CDR3 nucleotides: TGTGCCAGTCACAAGACGTCCGAAGGGTCACCCCTCCACTTT. As protein: CASHKTSEGSPLHF. The chain couples TRBV6-5 to TRBJ1-6, with D hard to call. Germline CDR1 MNHEY, CDR2 SVGAGI. V was cut by 9 bases and J by 10 bases, with 19 bases left in between. This CDR3 region has 14 residues.

This clone was counted a single time. The chain links TRBV25-1 to TRBJ2-1; no clear D. V was pared by 3 bases and J by 4 bases, with 10 bases between. The CDR3 is 14 amino acids. Germline V gives CDR1 MGHDK, CDR2 SYGVNS. Here the CDR3 DNA reads TGTGCCAGCAGTGAGGGGTGGGTGTACAATGAGCAGTTCTTC. Its translation is CASSEGWVYNEQFF.

CDR3 nucleotides: TGTGCCAGCAGCCCAGGGACGAAACTGTTTTTT. This sequence encodes CASSPGTKLFF. The J gene is TRBJ1-4, the V gene TRBV12-3 or TRBV12-4; D possibly corresponds to TRBD1 (5 bases). The CDR3 totals 11 residues. V gave up 6 bases and J gave up 11 bases, with 10 bases separating them.

The table lists this clone with a count of one. The gene calls are TRBV27 and TRBJ1-3, with a possible D match to TRBD1 (5 bases). Germline V lookup: CDR1 MNHEY, CDR2 SMNVEV (reference sequence). Trimming removed 5 bases at V and 1 base at J, with 12 bases between. The CDR3 has 15 amino acids. The CDR3 is CASSEGLGSGNTIYF. CDR3 in DNA: TGTGCCAGCAGTGAGGGGTTAGGATCTGGAAACACCATATATTTT.

The chain combines TRBV5-4 with TRBJ2-3; 9 bases map to TRBD2. The germline CDR1 and CDR2 sequences are SGHNT and YYREEE (reference sequence). This CDR3 has 15 amino acids. Trimming removed 2 bases from V and 5 bases from J; junction bases left unmatched: 6. This CDR3 is CASSFGAGGGDTQYF. The CDR3 DNA is TGTGCCAGCAGCTTTGGAGCGGGAGGCGGAGATACGCAGTATTTT.

The chain employs TRBV21-1 and TRBJ2-1; the table's D call, TRBD2, has no DNA check behind it. TRBV21-1 is a listed pseudogene. This CDR3 has 16 residues. The DNA of the CDR3 is TGTGCCAGCAGCAAAGAGACGGGAGAAGAAAGCAATGAGCAGTTCTTC. This encodes CASSKETGEESNEQFF.

This clone was recorded a few times. The V and J genes are TRBV4-3 and TRBJ1-5; D remains ambiguous. The germline gives CDR1 LGHNA, CDR2 YSLEER. The CDR3 runs to 15 residues. Trimming cost V 0 bases and J 7 bases, with 13 bases left between them. The CDR3 nucleotides read TGCGCCAGCAGCCAAGATCCCAGATCCAAGCAGCCCCAGCATTTT. It codes for CASSQDPRSKQPQHF.

About this clone: A read error may account for a junction end that differs from germline. Other DNA variants within this sample encode the same CDR3. The J gene is TRBJ1-3, the V gene TRBV6-5; D not certain. From germline, CDR1 is MNHEY and CDR2 SVGAGI. This CDR3 is built from 15 residues. The CDR3 nucleotides read TGTGCCAGCGGTTCAGACACATCCTCTGGAAATACCATATATTTT. Translation: CASGSDTSSGNTIYF.

A remark on this clone: A read error may produce the germline difference seen at one junction end. J is TRBJ2-7 and V is TRBV4-3; 8 nucleotides line up with TRBD1. The germline gives CDR1 LGHNA, CDR2 YSLEER. The CDR3 extends over 16 amino acids. The CDR3 nucleotides read TGCGCCAGCAGCCAAGAAATAGGGACAGGCTCCCACGAGCAGTACTTC. As protein: CASSQEIGTGSHEQYF.

The rearrangement links TRBV28 to TRBJ1-1; weak D call: TRBD1 (6 bases). This CDR3 has 15 residues. V dropped 3 bases and J dropped 6 bases, with 17 bases sitting between them. CDR1 MDHEN and CDR2 SYDVKM come from the germline V gene. CDR3 protein: CASSFRSGWGPEAFF. CDR3 nucleotides: TGTGCCAGCAGTTTTCGATCGGGGTGGGGGCCTGAAGCTTTCTTT.